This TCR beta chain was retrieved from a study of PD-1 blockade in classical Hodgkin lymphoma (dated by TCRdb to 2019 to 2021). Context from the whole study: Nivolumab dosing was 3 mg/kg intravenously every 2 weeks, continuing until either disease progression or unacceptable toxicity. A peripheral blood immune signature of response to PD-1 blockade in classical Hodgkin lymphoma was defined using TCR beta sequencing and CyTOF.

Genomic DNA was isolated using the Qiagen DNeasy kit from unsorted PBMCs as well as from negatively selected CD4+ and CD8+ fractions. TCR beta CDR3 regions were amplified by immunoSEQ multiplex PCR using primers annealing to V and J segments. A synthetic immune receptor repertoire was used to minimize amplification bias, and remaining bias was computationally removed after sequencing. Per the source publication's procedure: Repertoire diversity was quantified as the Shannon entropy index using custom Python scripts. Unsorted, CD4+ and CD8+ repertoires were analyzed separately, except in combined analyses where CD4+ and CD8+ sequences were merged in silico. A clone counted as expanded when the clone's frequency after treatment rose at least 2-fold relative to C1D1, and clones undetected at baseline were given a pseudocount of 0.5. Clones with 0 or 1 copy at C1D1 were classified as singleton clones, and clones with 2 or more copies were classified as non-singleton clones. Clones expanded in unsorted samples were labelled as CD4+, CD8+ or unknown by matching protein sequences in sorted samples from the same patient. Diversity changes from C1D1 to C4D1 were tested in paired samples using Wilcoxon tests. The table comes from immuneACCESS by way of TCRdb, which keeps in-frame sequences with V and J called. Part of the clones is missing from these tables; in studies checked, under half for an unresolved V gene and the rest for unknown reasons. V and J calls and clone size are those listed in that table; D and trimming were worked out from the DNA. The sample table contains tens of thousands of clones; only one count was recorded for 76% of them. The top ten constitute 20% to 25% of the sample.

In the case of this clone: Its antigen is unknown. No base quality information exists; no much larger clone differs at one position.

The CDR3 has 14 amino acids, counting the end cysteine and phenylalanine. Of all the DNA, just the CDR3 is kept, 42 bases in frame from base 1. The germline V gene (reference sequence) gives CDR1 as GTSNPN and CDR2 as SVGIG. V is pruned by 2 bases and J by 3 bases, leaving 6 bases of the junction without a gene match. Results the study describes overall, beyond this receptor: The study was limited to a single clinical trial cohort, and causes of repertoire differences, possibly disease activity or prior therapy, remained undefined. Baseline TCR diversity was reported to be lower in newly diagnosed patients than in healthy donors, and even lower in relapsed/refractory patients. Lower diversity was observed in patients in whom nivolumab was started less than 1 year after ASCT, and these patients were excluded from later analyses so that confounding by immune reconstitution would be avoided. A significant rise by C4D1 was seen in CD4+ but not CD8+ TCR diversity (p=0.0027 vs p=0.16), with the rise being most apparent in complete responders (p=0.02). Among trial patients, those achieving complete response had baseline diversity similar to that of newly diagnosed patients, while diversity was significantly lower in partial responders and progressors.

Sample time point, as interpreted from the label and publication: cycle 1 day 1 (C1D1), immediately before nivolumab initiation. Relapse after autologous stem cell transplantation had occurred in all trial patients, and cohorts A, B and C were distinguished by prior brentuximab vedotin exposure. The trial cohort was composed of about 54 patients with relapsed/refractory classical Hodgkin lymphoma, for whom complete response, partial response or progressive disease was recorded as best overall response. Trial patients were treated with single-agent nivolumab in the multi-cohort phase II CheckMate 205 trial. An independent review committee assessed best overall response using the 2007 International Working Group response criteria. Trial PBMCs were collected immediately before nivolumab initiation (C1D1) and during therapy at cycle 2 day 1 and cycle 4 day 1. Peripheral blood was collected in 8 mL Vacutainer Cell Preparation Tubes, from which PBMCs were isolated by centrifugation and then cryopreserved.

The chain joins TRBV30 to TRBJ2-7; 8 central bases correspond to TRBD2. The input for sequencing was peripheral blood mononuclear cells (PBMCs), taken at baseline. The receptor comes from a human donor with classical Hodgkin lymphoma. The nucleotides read TGTGCCTGGAGTCCCGGGACTAGAGGCTACGAGCAGTACTTC. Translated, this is CAWSPGTRGYEQYF.